The rows below give T cell receptor beta chains drawn from one sample of a study of cytomegalovirus exposure and HLA in healthy donors. TCRdb's table, derived via immunoSEQ multiplex PCR, lists solely in-frame clones and lacks some. This sample carries tens of thousands of clones, about half of them seen once, and the ten largest clones take more than 5%. Sequencing used PBMCs. The receptors come from a woman aged 40 to 55 in good health and CMV-seropositive. The CDR3 runs from the conserved cysteine through the conserved F or W. Each record gives: V gene, D gene, clone size, J gene, CDR3 length, CDR3 DNA, CDR3 protein. The D gene is left open where the match is weak. Clone size is shown for a subset of rows, as once, few, many or a class of expanded clone.

TRBV11-3,TRBD1,once,TRBJ2-2,15,TGTGCCAGCAGCTTAGCCCAGGGGGCGTACGGGGAGCTGTTTTTT,CASSLAQGAYGELFF
TRBV28,-,-,TRBJ2-4,17,TGTGCCAGCAGTTTATTCCAAACAGGGCTAGCCAAAAACATTCAGTACTTC,CASSLFQTGLAKNIQYF
TRBV9,TRBD1,-,TRBJ1-1,15,TGTGCCAGCAGCGCCACAGGGGGATTTGTCACTGAAGCTTTCTTT,CASSATGGFVTEAFF
TRBV7-9,-,-,TRBJ2-7,12,TGTGCCAGCAGCCCCGCAGCCTACGAGCAGTACTTC,CASSPAAYEQYF
TRBV27,-,medium-sized,TRBJ2-3,14,TGTGCCAGCAGTGCCGTTGCGGGGTCAGATACGCAGTATTTT,CASSAVAGSDTQYF
TRBV10-3,-,-,TRBJ1-6,13,TGTGCCATCAATGGGGAGAGGAATTCACCCCTCCACTTT,CAINGERNSPLHF
TRBV20-1,-,-,TRBJ1-1,11,TGCAGCGCTAGTGCAGGGCTTGAAGCTTTCTTT,CSASAGLEAFF
TRBV11-1,-,-,TRBJ2-7,13,TGTGCCAGCAGCGTAGGTCGGTTCTACGAGCAGTACTTC,CASSVGRFYEQYF
TRBV5-1,TRBD1,few,TRBJ2-7,17,TGCGCCAGCAGCTTGGGGCCGGGACAGCCCTCGGGTTACGAGCAGTACTTC,CASSLGPGQPSGYEQYF
TRBV9,TRBD2,-,TRBJ2-5,15,TGTGCCAGCAGCCGACTAGCGGGGGGAAAAGAGACCCAGTACTTC,CASSRLAGGKETQYF
TRBV7-2,TRBD2,-,TRBJ2-5,15,TGTGCCAGCCTTATCTGGGCGGGGGGGCCCGAGACCCAGTACTTC,CASLIWAGGPETQYF
TRBV2,TRBD1,few,TRBJ2-1,15,TGTGCCAGCAGTGAAGAGGGACAGGGGGGCAATGAGCAGTTCTTC,CASSEEGQGGNEQFF
TRBV7-3,TRBD1,-,TRBJ2-2,16,TGTGCCAGCAGCCCCCAGACAGGGGGCGGCGCCGGGGAGCTGTTTTTT,CASSPQTGGGAGELFF
TRBV6-4,TRBD2,few,TRBJ2-3,14,TGTGCCAGCAGTTCCGCGGGGGGGGCGGATACGCAGTATTTT,CASSSAGGADTQYF
TRBV7-2,-,few,TRBJ2-2,15,TGTGCCAGCAGCCTACACAGGGTTCTAGGCGGGGAGCTGTTTTTT,CASSLHRVLGGELFF
TRBV7-2,TRBD2,-,TRBJ2-1,15,TGTGCCAGCAGCTTAGGGTGGGGGGGCTACAATGAGCAGTTCTTC,CASSLGWGGYNEQFF
TRBV14,-,-,TRBJ1-1,14,TGTGCCAGCAGCCAATTACAGCCAAACACTGAAGCTTTCTTT,CASSQLQPNTEAFF
TRBV19,TRBD2,-,TRBJ2-5,14,TGTGCCAGCTCTGGGACTAGCGGGGGAGAGACCCAGTACTTC,CASSGTSGGETQYF
TRBV27,-,-,TRBJ2-7,14,TGTGCCAGCGCAAGCAGGGTAGACTCCTACGAGCAGTACTTC,CASASRVDSYEQYF
TRBV18,-,-,TRBJ1-2,13,TGTGCCAGCTCACCTGACAGGAACTATGGCTACACCTTC,CASSPDRNYGYTF
TRBV5-6,-,-,TRBJ1-1,12,TGTGCCAGCAGCTTTAACCGGGATGAAGCTTTCTTT,CASSFNRDEAFF
TRBV6-1,-,-,TRBJ2-1,14,TGTGCCAGCAGTGAAATGGCCAGGGTCAATGAGCAGTTCTTC,CASSEMARVNEQFF
TRBV6-1,TRBD1,few,TRBJ1-2,12,TGTGCCAGCAGTCCGCGACAGGGAGGCTACACCTTC,CASSPRQGGYTF
TRBV25-1,-,-,TRBJ2-1,13,TGTGCCAGCAGTTTCGGGGCGGGGCATGAGCAGTTCTTC,CASSFGAGHEQFF
TRBV29-1,-,-,TRBJ1-3,14,TGCAGCGTTCAGCGGGCCAGCTCTGGAAACACCATATATTTT,CSVQRASSGNTIYF
TRBV10-1,-,few,TRBJ1-3,15,TGCGCCAGCAGTTCCCGGGGGGAGTTTGGAAACACCATATATTTT,CASSSRGEFGNTIYF
TRBV2,TRBD1,few,TRBJ2-4,17,TGTGCCAGCAGGGAAACTTTGACAGGGCTAGGGAGAAACATTCAGTACTTC,CASRETLTGLGRNIQYF
TRBV11-2,-,-,TRBJ2-5,14,TGTGCCAGCAGCTTAGAGGGCCGCAGGGAGACCCAGTACTTC,CASSLEGRRETQYF
TRBV25-1,-,-,TRBJ1-1,11,TGTGCCAGCAGTGCTACCCCGGAAGCTTTCTTT,CASSATPEAFF
TRBV19,-,-,TRBJ1-2,12,TGTGCCAGTAGGGCACAGGGCTATGGCTACACCTTC,CASRAQGYGYTF
TRBV5-8,-,-,TRBJ1-1,15,TGTGCCAGCACTGAACTCGGGGGAGGGGACACTGAAGCTTTCTTT,CASTELGGGDTEAFF
TRBV5-1,-,-,TRBJ2-7,14,TGCGCCAGCAGTTTCTCGGGGGAACCCTACGAGCAGTACTTC,CASSFSGEPYEQYF
TRBV4-2,-,once,TRBJ1-6,14,TGTGCCAGCAGCCAAGCTATAGGCGGTTCACCCCTCCACTTT,CASSQAIGGSPLHF
TRBV10-2,-,few,TRBJ1-4,14,TGCGCCAGCAGTCGGTCTAGAAGGAATGAAAAACTGTTTTTT,CASSRSRRNEKLFF
TRBV5-5,-,few,TRBJ2-7,13,TGTGCCAGCAGCTCGGGAGACAGCTACGAGCAGTACTTC,CASSSGDSYEQYF
TRBV2,TRBD1,-,TRBJ1-1,12,TGTGCCTCTAACAGGGGGAGCACTGAAGCTTTCTTT,CASNRGSTEAFF
TRBV18,TRBD1,-,TRBJ2-7,14,TGTGCCAGCTCACCCGGGACAGGGGGTTACGAGCAGTACTTC,CASSPGTGGYEQYF
TRBV11-2,-,-,TRBJ1-2,16,TGTGCCAGCAGCTTAGGGTATTGGACAGAAACCTATGGCTACACCTTC,CASSLGYWTETYGYTF
TRBV5-8,TRBD2,-,TRBJ2-5,15,TGTGCCAGCAGCTTAAGCGGACTAGCCTCGCAGACCCAGTACTTC,CASSLSGLASQTQYF
TRBV7-3,-,-,TRBJ2-5,13,TGTGCCAGCAGCGTAGTAGACCAAGAGACCCAGTACTTC,CASSVVDQETQYF
TRBV19,TRBD2,few,TRBJ2-1,15,TGTGCCAGTAGCTTACTAGCGGGCCTTTCCAATGAGCAGTTCTTC,CASSLLAGLSNEQFF
TRBV6-5,TRBD2,few,TRBJ2-7,13,TGTGCCAGCTACAAACGACTAGCGGGCGAGCAGTACTTC,CASYKRLAGEQYF
TRBV5-1,-,-,TRBJ1-5,14,TGCGCCAGCAGCTCTGGACAGTCCGGTCAGCCCCAGCATTTT,CASSSGQSGQPQHF
TRBV4-1,-,-,TRBJ1-5,16,TGCGCCAGCAGCCAATCCGGAGCCGCGTTTAATCAGCCCCAGCATTTT,CASSQSGAAFNQPQHF
TRBV19,-,-,TRBJ1-1,14,TGTGCCAGTAGTGTAGGACACCTGAACACTGAAGCTTTCTTT,CASSVGHLNTEAFF
TRBV5-1,TRBD2,once,TRBJ2-1,15,TGCGCCAGCACGAGAAGCGGGGTTGCTTACAATGAGCAGTTCTTC,CASTRSGVAYNEQFF
TRBV7-9,TRBD1,-,TRBJ1-1,16,TGTGCCAGCAGCTTGGGGACAGGGGGACTGAACACTGAAGCTTTCTTT,CASSLGTGGLNTEAFF
TRBV19,-,few,TRBJ2-2,13,TGTGCCAGTACATCTAAGAACACCGGGGAGCTGTTTTTT,CASTSKNTGELFF